The 18 T cell receptor beta chains listed next were all sequenced from one sample in a study of blood T cell repertoires in COVID-19. Measured with immunoSEQ multiplex PCR; TCRdb has only the in-frame clones, and not every one. The sample has 15,000 or so clones, roughly four fifths seen once. The material sequenced was peripheral blood. Receptors were obtained from a man at least 80 years old with active COVID-19.

This clone was picked up a small number of times. V usage is TRBV5-6 and J usage is TRBJ2-7; TRBD1 matches at 7 bases. The V gene's germline CDR1 is SGHDT and CDR2 YYEEEE. The CDR3 is 14 residues long. Trimming at V came to 4 bases and at J to 0 bases, leaving 4 bases not matched to a gene. CDR3 region: CASSPDRASYEQYF. In nucleotides, the CDR3 is TGTGCCAGCAGCCCCGACAGGGCCTCCTACGAGCAGTACTTC. Filled out from reference TRBV5-6 and TRBJ2-7, the complete variable domain reads DAGVTQSPTHLIKTRGQQVTLRCSPKSGHDTVSWYQQALGQGPQFIFQYYEEEERQRGNFPDRFSGHQFPNYSSELNVNALLLGDSALYLCASSPDRASYEQYFGPGTRLTVT.

The rearrangement links TRBV27 to TRBJ2-3; possibly TRBD2 for D (5 bases). The V gene lost 4 bases and the J gene lost 4 bases, with 12 bases spanning the gap. The CDR3 is 14 amino acids. Per germline, CDR1 MNHEY and CDR2 SMNVEV (reference sequence). The CDR3: CASSYDFGADTQYF. CDR3 DNA sequence: TGTGCCAGCAGTTACGATTTCGGGGCAGATACGCAGTATTTT.

V and J are TRBV14 and TRBJ2-1; 7 bases line up with TRBD2. CDR3 length equals 13 residues. The ends lost 7 bases at V and 6 bases at J; junction bases unmatched: 6. Germline-derived CDR1 and CDR2 are SGHDN and FVKESK. The CDR3: CASNFASGNEQFF. CDR3 bases: TGTGCCAGCAACTTTGCTAGCGGCAATGAGCAGTTCTTC.

This clone was detected only a few times. The genes are TRBV6-2 or TRBV6-3 and TRBJ2-5; 10 bases line up with TRBD1. The germline V gene encodes CDR1 MNHEY and CDR2 SVGEGT. The V and J ends lost 5 bases and 4 bases, in that order; junction bases with no gene match: 4. The CDR3 is 14 residues long. This chain's CDR3 is CASSRRTGGETQYF. The CDR3 region has the DNA TGTGCCAGCAGTCGCCGGACAGGGGGAGAGACCCAGTACTTC.

The rearrangement links TRBV6-5 to TRBJ2-7, with D perhaps matching TRBD1 (5 bases). Germline CDR1 MNHEY, CDR2 SVGAGI. Trimming stripped 6 bases from V and 2 bases from J, with 17 bases between. The CDR3 contains 15 residues. DNA of the CDR3: TGTGCCAGCAGGATACTTCAGGGTATGGCCTACGAGCAGTACTTC. Amino acid sequence: CASRILQGMAYEQYF.

This sequence joins TRBV9 and TRBJ1-1; D possibly corresponds to TRBD1 (5 bases). The V end lost 0 bases, the J end lost 11 bases, and 11 bases lay between the germline ends. The CDR3 sequence is 12 residues long. Germline V gene sequence: CDR1 SGDLS, CDR2 YYNGEE. The CDR3 nucleotides read TGTGCCAGCAGCGTAGGGCAGGGTAGGGCTTTCTTT. It translates to CASSVGQGRAFF.

The V and J genes are TRBV5-1 and TRBJ2-2; D unclear. The CDR3 is made up of 14 amino acids. Germline-derived CDR1 and CDR2 are SGHRS and YFSETQ. The germline V and J ends were trimmed by 0 bases and 3 bases, with 6 bases remaining between them. CDR3 loop: CASSLGAYTGELFF. Written as DNA, the CDR3 is TGCGCCAGCAGCTTGGGGGCGTACACCGGGGAGCTGTTTTTT.

V usage is TRBV5-1 and J usage is TRBJ2-3; D perhaps matches TRBD1 (6 bases). V was shortened by 4 bases and J by 0 bases, with 12 bases between the two germline ends. This CDR3 has 15 amino acids. CDR1 and CDR2 (germline): SGHRS, YFSETQ. CDR3 protein: CASSPERGSTDTQYF. Here the CDR3 DNA reads TGCGCCAGCAGCCCCGAAAGGGGGAGCACAGATACGCAGTATTTT.

The sample holds one count of this clone. The chain carries TRBV6-4 and TRBJ2-3; 10 positions agree with TRBD2. V lost 10 bases to trimming and J lost 5 bases; unmatched junction nucleotides: 12. The length of the CDR3 is 15 residues. CDR1 is MRHNA and CDR2 is SNTAGT in the germline V gene. CDR3 in DNA: TGTGCCACCCGAGCGCAGGGACTAGCGCAAGATACGCAGTATTTT. Protein sequence: CATRAQGLAQDTQYF.

The chain is built from TRBV19 and TRBJ2-3; the match to TRBD2 covers 13 bases. Germline V lookup: CDR1 LNHDA, CDR2 SQIVND (reference sequence). The CDR3 runs 16 residues. V shed 3 bases, J shed 9 bases, and the junction held 9 bases outside the gene matches. The CDR3 region is CASSMGTSGMWGTQYF. CDR3 DNA sequence: TGTGCCAGTAGTATGGGGACTAGCGGGATGTGGGGGACGCAGTATTTT.

The chain uses TRBV24-1 and TRBJ2-5; 7 bases are shared with TRBD1. Germline V CDR1 and CDR2: KGHDR, SFDVKD. CDR3 length equals 16 residues. J was trimmed by 1 base and V by 4 bases; bases with no gene match: 8. The CDR3 here is CATSDAQGRSQETQYF. Written as DNA, the CDR3 is TGTGCCACCAGTGACGCACAGGGGAGAAGCCAAGAGACCCAGTACTTC.

The J gene is TRBJ2-2, the V gene TRBV5-4; D not resolved. The CDR3 consists of 15 residues. Germline CDR1 reads SGHNT; CDR2 reads YYREEE (reference sequence). V was pared by 0 bases and J by 5 bases, with 11 bases between. CDR3 in amino acids: CASSLAIAGTGELFF. The CDR3 DNA reads TGTGCCAGCAGCTTGGCGATAGCTGGGACCGGGGAGCTGTTTTTT.

The chain employs TRBV28 and TRBJ1-2; D might be TRBD1 (5 bases). In germline, CDR1 is MDHEN, CDR2 SYDVKM. This CDR3 spans 14 amino acids. V lost 7 bases and J 0 bases, leaving 12 bases between the germline ends. The CDR3 sequence: CASTRQLSNYGYTF. CDR3 bases: TGTGCCAGCACTCGACAGCTATCTAACTATGGCTACACCTTC.

This chain connects TRBV19 to TRBJ2-1; D gene ambiguous. The V gene's germline CDR1 is LNHDA and CDR2 SQIVND (reference sequence). This CDR3 contains 12 residues. The V and J ends lost 3 bases and 9 bases respectively, with 9 bases between them. CDR3 residues: CASSMRASEQFF. CDR3 DNA sequence: TGTGCCAGTAGTATGAGAGCCTCTGAGCAGTTCTTC.

V and J are TRBV5-4 and TRBJ2-1; D perhaps matches TRBD1 (5 bases). V was cut by 4 bases and J by 7 bases, with 12 bases left in between. Per germline, CDR1 SGHNT and CDR2 YYREEE (reference sequence). There are 13 residues in the CDR3. CDR3 DNA: TGTGCCAGCAGCGTGATCAGGGTGAATGAGCAGTTCTTC. This translates into CASSVIRVNEQFF.

This clone occurred once. The chain uses TRBV29-1 and TRBJ2-3, with 10 bases that match TRBD2. V lost 3 bases to trimming and J lost 0 bases; unmatched junction nucleotides: 3. Germline values: CDR1 SQVTM, CDR2 ANQGSEA. The CDR3 loop spans 15 amino acids. The CDR3 nucleotides are TGCAGCGTTGACGGACTAGCGGCTAGCACAGATACGCAGTATTTT. Its translation is CSVDGLAASTDTQYF.

DNA for the CDR3: TGTGCCAGCAGCTTCAGTCCCGGGGTGGGTGAGCAGTTCTTC. It encodes CASSFSPGVGEQFF. The J gene is TRBJ2-1, the V gene TRBV5-6; D is perhaps TRBD2 (5 bases). Trimming stripped 2 bases from V and 9 bases from J, with 15 bases between. Germline V CDR1 and CDR2: SGHDT, YYEEEE. The CDR3 extends over 14 amino acids.

V usage is TRBV28 and J usage is TRBJ2-7, with TRBD1 identical over 7 bases. Germline assignment: CDR1 MDHEN and CDR2 SYDVKM. The junction had 10 bases not matched to a gene; V was cut back by 5 bases and J by 9 bases. CDR3 length: 13 amino acids. DNA of the CDR3: TGTGCCAGCAGTCTCCTTAACCGACAGGGGCAGTACTTC. It yields the protein CASSLLNRQGQYF.